This T cell receptor beta chain was captured in a study of beta chain features in type 1 diabetes. Whole-study results and caveats: Shorter TCRB CDR3s, moderately but significantly so, marked every one of the four CD4+ subsets in Type 1 diabetes patients. TCRB repertoires of naive, central memory and Treg cells appeared more similar among patients than among healthy donors.

Details on this clone: Its antigen is as yet unknown.

The germline gives CDR1 SGHAT, CDR2 FQNNGV. CDR3 size: 13 residues. V lost 6 bases to trimming and J lost 4 bases, with 10 bases between them. Expressed TCRB transcripts were sequenced after all isolated RNA was converted to cDNA. Method: immunoSEQ multiplex PCR; TCRdb's copy keeps in-frame clones and lacks some. The sample carries 860,000 or so clones, roughly 16% recorded once. The authors sorted CD4+ naive, central memory, regulatory and stem cell-like memory cells via CD45RO/CCR7/CD25/CD127/CD95/CD27. The source is a woman younger than 35 in good health. The J gene is TRBJ2-1, the V gene TRBV11-2; D call uncertain. The sample was naive CD4+ T cells from blood. The CDR3 DNA is TGTGCCAGCAGACCAATAGCTTACAATGAGCAGTTCTTC. Its protein is CASRPIAYNEQFF.